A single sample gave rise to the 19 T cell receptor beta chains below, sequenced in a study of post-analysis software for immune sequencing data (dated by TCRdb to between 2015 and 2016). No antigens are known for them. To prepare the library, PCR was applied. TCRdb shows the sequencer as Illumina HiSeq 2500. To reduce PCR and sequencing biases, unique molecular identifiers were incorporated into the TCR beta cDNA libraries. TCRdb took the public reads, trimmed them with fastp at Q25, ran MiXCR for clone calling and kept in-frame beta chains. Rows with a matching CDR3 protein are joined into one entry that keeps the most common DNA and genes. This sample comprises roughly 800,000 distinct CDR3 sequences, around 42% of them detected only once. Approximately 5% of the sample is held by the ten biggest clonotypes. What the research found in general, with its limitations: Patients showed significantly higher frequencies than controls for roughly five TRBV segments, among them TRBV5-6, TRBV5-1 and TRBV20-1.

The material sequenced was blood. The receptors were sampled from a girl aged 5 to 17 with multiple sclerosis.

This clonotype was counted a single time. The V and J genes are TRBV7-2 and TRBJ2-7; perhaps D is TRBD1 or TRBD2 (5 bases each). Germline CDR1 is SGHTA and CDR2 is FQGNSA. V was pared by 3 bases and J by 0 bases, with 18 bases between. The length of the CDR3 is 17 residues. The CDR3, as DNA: TGTGCCAGCAGCTTTCCCCCCTCGGGGCCGCTCTCCTACGAGCAGTACTTC. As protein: CASSFPPSGPLSYEQYF.

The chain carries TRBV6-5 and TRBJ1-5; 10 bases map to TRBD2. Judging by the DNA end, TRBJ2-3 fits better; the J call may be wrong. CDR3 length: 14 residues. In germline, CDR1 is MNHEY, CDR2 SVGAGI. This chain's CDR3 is CASTGTSGTDTQYF. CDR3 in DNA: TGTGCCAGCACCGGGACTAGCGGCACAGATACGCAGTATTTT.

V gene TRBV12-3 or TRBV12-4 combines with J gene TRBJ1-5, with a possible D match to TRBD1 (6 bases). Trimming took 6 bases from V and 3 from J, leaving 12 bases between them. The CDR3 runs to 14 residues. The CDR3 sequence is CASRPRTVNQPQHF. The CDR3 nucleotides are TGTGCCAGCAGACCTCGGACAGTCAATCAGCCCCAGCATTTT.

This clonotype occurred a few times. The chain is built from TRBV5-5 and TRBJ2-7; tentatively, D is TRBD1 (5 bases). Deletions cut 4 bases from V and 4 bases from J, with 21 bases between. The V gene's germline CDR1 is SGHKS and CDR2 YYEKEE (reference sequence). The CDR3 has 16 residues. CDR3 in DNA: TGTGCCAGCAGCCCTAATCCTAGGGGTCCCCTGTACGAGCAGTACTTC. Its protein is CASSPNPRGPLYEQYF.

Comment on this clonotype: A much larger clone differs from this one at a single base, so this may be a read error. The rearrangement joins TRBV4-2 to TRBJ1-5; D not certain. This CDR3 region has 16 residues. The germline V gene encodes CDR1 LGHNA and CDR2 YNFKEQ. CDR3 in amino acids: CAGSLGKDGSNQPQHF. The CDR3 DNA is TGTGCCGGCAGCCTTGGAAAGGACGGTAGCAATCAGCCCCAGCATTTT.

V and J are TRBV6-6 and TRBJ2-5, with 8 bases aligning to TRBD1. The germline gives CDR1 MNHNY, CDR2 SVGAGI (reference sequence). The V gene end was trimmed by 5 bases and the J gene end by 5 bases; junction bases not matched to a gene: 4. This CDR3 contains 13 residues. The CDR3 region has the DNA TGTGCCAGCAGTATGGGACAGGTGGAGACCCAGTACTTC. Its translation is CASSMGQVETQYF.

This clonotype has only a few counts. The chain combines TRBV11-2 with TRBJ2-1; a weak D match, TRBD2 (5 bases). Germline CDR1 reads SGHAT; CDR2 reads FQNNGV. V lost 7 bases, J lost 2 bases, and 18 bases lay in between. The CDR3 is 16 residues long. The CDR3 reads CASTFSPSSPYNEQFF. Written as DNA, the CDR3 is TGTGCCAGCACCTTTAGCCCTAGCAGCCCCTACAATGAGCAGTTCTTC.

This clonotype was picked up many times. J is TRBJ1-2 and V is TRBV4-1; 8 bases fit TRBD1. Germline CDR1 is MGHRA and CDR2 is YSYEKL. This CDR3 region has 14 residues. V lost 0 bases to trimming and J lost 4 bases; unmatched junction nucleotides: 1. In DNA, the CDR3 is TGCGCCAGCAGCCAAGATACAGGGGGCTATGGCTACACCTTC. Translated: CASSQDTGGYGYTF.

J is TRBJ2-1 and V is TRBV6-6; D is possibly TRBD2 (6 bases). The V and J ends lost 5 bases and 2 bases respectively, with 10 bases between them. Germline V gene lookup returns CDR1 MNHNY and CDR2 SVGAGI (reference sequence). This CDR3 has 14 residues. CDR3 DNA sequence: TGTGCCAGCAGTGCGGGACCACCCTACAATGAGCAGTTCTTC. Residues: CASSAGPPYNEQFF.

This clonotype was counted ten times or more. CDR3 region: CASSPRGQDEQFF. The CDR3 coding sequence is TGTGCCAGCAGCCCGAGAGGGCAGGATGAGCAGTTCTTC. The chain links TRBV6-5 to TRBJ2-1; TRBD2 might be the D (5 bases). The CDR3 has 13 amino acids. The V gene's germline CDR1 is MNHEY and CDR2 SVGAGI. Trimming removed 6 bases from V and 8 bases from J, with 14 bases in between.

This CDR3 is CASSQEEGGSYEQYF. For the CDR3, the DNA is TGCGCCAGCAGCCAAGAAGAGGGAGGGTCCTACGAGCAGTACTTC. The V call is TRBV4-1, the J call TRBJ2-7, with TRBD2 matching 7 bases. This CDR3 is 15 amino acids long. Looked up from germline, CDR1 is MGHRA and CDR2 is YSYEKL. Germline trimming cut 0 bases from V and 1 base from J; bases unmatched to any gene: 3.

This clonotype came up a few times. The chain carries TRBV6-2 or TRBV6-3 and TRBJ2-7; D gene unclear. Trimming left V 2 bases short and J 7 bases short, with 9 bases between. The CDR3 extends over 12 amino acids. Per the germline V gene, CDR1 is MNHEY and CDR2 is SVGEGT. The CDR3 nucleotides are TGTGCCAGCAGTTACCCTACGTCGGAGCAGTACTTC. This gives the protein CASSYPTSEQYF.

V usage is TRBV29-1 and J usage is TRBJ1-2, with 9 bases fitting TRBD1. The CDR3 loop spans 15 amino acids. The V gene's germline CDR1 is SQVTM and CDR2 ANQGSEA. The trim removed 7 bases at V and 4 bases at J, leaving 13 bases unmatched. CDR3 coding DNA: TGCAGCGCGGGACAGGGTCTCCGTCTAGGCTATGGCTACACCTTC. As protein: CSAGQGLRLGYGYTF.

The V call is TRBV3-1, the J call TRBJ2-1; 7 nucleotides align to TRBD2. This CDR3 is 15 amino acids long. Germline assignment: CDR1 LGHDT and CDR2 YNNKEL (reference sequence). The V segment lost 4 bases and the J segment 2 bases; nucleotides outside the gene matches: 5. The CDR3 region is CASSPLGGAYNEQFF. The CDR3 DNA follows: TGTGCCAGCAGCCCGTTGGGGGGGGCCTACAATGAGCAGTTCTTC.

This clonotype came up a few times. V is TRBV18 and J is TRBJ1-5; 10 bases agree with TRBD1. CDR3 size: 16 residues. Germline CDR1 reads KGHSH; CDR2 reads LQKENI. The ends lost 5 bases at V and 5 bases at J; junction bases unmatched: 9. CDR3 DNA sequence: TGTGCCAGCTCATCCGGGACAGGGGCCGTTCATCAGCCCCAGCATTTT. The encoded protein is CASSSGTGAVHQPQHF.

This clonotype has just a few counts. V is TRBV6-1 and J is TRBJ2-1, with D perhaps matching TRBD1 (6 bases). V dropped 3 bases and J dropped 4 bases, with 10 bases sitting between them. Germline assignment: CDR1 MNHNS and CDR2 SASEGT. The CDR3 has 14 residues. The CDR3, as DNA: TGTGCCAGCAGTGACCCTACAGGGTACAATGAGCAGTTCTTC. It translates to CASSDPTGYNEQFF.

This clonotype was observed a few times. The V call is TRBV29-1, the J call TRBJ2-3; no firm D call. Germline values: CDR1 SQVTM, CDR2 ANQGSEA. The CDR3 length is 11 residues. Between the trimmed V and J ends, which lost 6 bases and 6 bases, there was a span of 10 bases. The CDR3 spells CSVITGDTQYF. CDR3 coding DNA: TGCAGCGTGATAACCGGGGATACGCAGTATTTT.

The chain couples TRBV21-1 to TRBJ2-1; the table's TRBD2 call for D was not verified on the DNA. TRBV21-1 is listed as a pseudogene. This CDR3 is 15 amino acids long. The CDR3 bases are TGTGCCAGCAGCAAAGTAGCGGGGGCCTACAATGAGCAGTTCTTC. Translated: CASSKVAGAYNEQFF.

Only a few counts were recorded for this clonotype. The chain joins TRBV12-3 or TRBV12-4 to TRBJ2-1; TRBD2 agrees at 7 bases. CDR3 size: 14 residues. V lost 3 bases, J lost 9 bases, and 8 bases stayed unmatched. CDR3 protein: CASSFGVSGGEQFF. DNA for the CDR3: TGTGCCAGCAGTTTCGGGGTATCGGGGGGTGAGCAGTTCTTC.